This TCR beta chain stems from a study of blood T cell repertoires in COVID-19 (dated by TCRdb to 2019 to 2021). Background for the entire study: Samples covering the acute and convalescent phases of COVID-19 were provided by collaborators in the United States, Italy and Spain. The material from the prospective study consisted of cDNA or gDNA derived from T cells, B-cell-depleted T cells, or PBMCs. The dataset comprised deeply sampled blood TCRbeta repertoires from subjects exposed to, actively infected with, or recovered from COVID-19. A freely available public database, intended as a resource for researchers studying the immune response to SARS-CoV-2, is where the repertoires were released. Samples came from the ongoing ImmuneRACE study (first 160 participants) plus 1,254 subjects from 6 global collaborators. A de-identified subject ID, COVID-19 status, age in years and sex were almost always included in the sample metadata. Where available, HLA class I and class II types were obtained from metadata supplied by the sample provider rather than from assay-based typing. Beyond this particular receptor, the publication reports: The quantity of clinical and demographic metadata differed by source and by participant and was supplied without curation.

Concerning this clone: Its antigen is not yet known. Base qualities are not recorded, but no much larger clone differs from it by a single base.

TCRbeta CDR3 regions were amplified from genomic DNA using the immunoSEQ Assay, a bias-controlled multiplex PCR. The paper's data handling went like this. The number of nucleated cells in each sample was estimated from the amplification of reference gene primers within the assay. Sequence reads were collapsed and filtered to measure the absolute abundance of every unique TCRbeta CDR3 rearrangement. For each sample, productive Simpson clonality was calculated as the square root of Simpson's diversity index over productive rearrangements. What TCRdb holds here is the immuneACCESS table cut down to in-frame rearrangements. Part of the clones is not present; checked against another copy, under half of the missing clones reflect an unresolved V gene, and the others are unexplained. For V, J and clone size, that table is used; D and trimming come from the DNA. This sample lists a few hundred thousand clones; roughly 90% were detected once. The top ten clones comprise 9% to 12% of the sample.

In the prospective study, participants were 18 to 89 years old, resided in about two dozen geographic areas of the United States, and were enrolled through a virtual design. To assign participants to cohorts, the prospective study relied on clinical history that participants themselves reported in a screening survey and a study questionnaire. Each participant in the prospective study had whole blood, serum and a nasopharyngeal or oropharyngeal swab collected by mobile phlebotomists. Additional blood draws and questionnaires over an approximately two-month period could optionally be provided by prospective study participants. Prospective study blood samples were shipped either frozen or at room temperature before DNA extraction. The CDR3 goes from the cysteine to the phenylalanine over 17 residues. CDR3 DNA only is kept here, 51 bases in frame from base 1. The CDR1 and CDR2 encoded by the germline V gene are SGHVS and FQNEAQ. Trimming at the junction amounts to 0 bases on V and 5 bases on J, and the germline ends lie 16 bases apart.

The sequenced material came from PBMCs or T cells enriched from blood (not recorded which). The sequence was obtained from a man in his late teens or twenties with acute COVID-19. In this chain, TRBV7-8 is recombined with TRBJ1-4; TRBD1 might be the D gene, on 6 matching bases. The bases read TGTGCCAGCAGCTTAGCGCGGGGGACAACCGAAAATGAAAAACTGTTTTTT. Its protein reads: CASSLARGTTENEKLFF.